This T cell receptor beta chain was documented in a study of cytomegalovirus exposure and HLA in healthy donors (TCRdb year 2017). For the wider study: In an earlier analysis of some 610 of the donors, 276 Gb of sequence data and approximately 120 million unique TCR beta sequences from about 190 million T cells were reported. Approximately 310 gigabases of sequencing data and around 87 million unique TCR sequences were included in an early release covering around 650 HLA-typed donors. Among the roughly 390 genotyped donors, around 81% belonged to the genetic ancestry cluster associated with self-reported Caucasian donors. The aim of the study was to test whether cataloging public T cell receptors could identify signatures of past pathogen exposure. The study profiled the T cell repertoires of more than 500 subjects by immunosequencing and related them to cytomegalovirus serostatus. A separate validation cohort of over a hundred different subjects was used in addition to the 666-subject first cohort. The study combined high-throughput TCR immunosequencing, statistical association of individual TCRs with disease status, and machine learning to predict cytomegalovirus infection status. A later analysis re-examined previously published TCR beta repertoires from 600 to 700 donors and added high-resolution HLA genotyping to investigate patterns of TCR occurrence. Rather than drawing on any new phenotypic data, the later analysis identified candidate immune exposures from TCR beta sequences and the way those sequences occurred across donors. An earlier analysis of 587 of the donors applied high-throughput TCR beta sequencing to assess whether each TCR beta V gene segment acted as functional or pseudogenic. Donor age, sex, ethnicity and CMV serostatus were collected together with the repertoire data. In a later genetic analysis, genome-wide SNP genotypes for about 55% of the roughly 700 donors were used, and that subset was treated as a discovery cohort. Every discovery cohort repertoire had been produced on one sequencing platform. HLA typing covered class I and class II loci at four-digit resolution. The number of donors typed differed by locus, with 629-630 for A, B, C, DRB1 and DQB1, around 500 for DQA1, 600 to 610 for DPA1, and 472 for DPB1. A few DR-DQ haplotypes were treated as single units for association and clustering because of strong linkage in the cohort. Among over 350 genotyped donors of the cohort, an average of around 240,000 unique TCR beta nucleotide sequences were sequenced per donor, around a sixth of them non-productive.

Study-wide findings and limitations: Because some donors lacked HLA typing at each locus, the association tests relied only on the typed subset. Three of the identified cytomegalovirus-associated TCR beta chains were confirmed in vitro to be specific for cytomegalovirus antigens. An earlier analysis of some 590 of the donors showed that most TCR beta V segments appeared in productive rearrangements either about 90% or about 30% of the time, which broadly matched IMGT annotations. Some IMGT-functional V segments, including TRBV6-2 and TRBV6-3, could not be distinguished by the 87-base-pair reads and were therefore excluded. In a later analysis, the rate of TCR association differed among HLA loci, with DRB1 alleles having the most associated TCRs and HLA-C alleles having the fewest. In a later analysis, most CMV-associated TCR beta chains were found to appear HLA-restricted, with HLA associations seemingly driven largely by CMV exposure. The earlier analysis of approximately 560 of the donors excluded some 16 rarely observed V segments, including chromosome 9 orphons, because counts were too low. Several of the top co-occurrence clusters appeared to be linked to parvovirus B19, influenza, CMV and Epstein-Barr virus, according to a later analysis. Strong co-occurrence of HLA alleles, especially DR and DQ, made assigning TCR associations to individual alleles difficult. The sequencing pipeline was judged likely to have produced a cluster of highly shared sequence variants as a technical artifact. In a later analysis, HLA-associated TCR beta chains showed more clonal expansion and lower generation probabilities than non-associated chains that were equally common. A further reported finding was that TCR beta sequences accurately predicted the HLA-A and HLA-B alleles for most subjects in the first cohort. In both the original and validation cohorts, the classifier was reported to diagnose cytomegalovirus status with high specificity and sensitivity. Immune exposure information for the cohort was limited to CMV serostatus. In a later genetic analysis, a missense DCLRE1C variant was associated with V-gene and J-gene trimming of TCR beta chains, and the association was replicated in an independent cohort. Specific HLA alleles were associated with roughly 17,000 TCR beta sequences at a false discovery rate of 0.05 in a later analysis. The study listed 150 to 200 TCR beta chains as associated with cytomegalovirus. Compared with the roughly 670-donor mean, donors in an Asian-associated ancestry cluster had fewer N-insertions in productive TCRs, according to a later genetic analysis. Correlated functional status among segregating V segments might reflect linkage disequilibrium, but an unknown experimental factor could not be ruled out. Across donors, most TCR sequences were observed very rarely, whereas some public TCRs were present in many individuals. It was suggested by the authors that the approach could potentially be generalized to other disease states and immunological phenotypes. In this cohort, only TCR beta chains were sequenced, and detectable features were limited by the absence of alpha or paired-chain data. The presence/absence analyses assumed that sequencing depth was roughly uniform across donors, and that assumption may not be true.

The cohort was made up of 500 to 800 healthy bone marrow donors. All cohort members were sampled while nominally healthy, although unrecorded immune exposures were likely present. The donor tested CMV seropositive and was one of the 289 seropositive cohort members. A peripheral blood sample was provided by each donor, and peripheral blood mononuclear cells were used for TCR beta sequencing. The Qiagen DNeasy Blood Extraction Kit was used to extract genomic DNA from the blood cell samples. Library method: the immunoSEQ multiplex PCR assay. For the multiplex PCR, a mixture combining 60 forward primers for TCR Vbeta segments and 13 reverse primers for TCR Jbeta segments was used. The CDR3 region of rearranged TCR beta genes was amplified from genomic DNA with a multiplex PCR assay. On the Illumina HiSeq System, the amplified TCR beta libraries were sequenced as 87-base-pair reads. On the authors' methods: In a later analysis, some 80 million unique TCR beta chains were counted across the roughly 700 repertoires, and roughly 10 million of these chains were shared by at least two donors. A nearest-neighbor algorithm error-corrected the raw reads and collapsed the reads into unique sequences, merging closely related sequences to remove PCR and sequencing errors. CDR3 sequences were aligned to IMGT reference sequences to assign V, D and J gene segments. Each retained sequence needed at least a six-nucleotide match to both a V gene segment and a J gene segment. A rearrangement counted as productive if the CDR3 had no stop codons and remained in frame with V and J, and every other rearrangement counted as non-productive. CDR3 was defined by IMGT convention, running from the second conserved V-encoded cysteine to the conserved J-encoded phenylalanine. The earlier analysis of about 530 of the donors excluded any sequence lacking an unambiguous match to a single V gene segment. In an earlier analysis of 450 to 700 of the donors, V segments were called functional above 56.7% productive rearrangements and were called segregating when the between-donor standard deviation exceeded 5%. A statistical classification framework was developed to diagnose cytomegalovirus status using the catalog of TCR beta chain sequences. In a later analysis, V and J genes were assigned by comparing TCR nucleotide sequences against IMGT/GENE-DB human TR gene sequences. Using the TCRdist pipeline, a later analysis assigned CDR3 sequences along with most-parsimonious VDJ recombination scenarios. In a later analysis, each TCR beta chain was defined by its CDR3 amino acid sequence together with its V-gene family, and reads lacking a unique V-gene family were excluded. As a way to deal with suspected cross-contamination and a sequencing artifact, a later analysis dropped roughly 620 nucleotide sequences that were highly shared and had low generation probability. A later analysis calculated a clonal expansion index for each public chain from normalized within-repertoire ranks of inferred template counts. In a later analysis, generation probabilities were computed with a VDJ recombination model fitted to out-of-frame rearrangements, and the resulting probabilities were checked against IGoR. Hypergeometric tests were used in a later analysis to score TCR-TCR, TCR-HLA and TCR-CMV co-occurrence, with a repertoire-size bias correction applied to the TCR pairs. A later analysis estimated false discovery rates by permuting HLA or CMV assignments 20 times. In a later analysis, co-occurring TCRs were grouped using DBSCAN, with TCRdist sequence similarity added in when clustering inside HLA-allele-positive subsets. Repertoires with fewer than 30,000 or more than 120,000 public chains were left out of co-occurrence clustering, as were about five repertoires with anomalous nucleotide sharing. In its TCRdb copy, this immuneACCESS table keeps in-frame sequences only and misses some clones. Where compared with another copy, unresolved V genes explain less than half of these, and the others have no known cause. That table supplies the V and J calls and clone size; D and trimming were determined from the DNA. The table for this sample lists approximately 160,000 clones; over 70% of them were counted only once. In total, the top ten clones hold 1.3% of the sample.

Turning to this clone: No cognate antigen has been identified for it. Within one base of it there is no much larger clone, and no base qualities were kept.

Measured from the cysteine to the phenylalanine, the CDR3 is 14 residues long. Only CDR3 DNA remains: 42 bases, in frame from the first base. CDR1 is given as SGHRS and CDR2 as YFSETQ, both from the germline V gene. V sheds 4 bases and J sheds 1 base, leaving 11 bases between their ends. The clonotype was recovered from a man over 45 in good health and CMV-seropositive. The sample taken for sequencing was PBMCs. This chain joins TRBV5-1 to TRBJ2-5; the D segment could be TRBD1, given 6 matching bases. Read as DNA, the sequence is TGCGCCAGCAGCGGCCGGACAGCCCAAGAGACCCAGTACTTC. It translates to CASSGRTAQETQYF.